The rows below give T cell receptor beta chains drawn from one sample of a study of immune evolution from preneoplasia to lung adenocarcinoma. Profiling relied on immunoSEQ multiplex PCR, and the TCRdb table lists in-frame clones only, not all of them. This table holds 4,000 to 5,000 clones, about 76% found once. Sequenced input: FFPE minimally invasive lung adenocarcinoma tissue. The origin of the receptors is a person between 65 and 79 years old with lung adenocarcinoma. The CDR3 runs from the conserved cysteine through the conserved F or W. A D gene is named only where the DNA matches it firmly. Not all rows give a size; the values are once, few, many and, for expanded clones, a class.

J gene: TRBJ2-3; D gene: -; clone size: -; V gene: TRBV29-1; CDR3 DNA: TGCAGCGTTGACCTAGTATCCGATACGCAGTATTTT; CDR3 protein: CSVDLVSDTQYF
J gene: TRBJ1-2; D gene: -; clone size: -; V gene: TRBV4-3; CDR3 DNA: TGCGCCAGCAGCCAAGACCATAGGGCCTTGCCTAACTATGGCTACACCTTC; CDR3 protein: CASSQDHRALPNYGYTF
J gene: TRBJ2-7; D gene: -; clone size: few; V gene: TRBV11-2; CDR3 DNA: TGTGCCAGCAGCCCCCGGACAGAAGAGCAGTACTTC; CDR3 protein: CASSPRTEEQYF
J gene: TRBJ2-5; D gene: -; clone size: -; V gene: TRBV6-1; CDR3 DNA: TGTGCCAGCAGTGATATACCGGGACCGGGAAAGACCCAGTACTTC; CDR3 protein: CASSDIPGPGKTQYF
J gene: TRBJ1-2; D gene: -; clone size: -; V gene: TRBV30; CDR3 DNA: TGTGCCTGGAGACCCTTCCTGCGGGGCCGGGGGAGTAACTATGGCTACACCTTC; CDR3 protein: CAWRPFLRGRGSNYGYTF
J gene: TRBJ2-7; D gene: -; clone size: -; V gene: TRBV19; CDR3 DNA: TGTGCCAGTAGTATTGATTTAGGGCTAGACGGCTACGAGCAGTACTTC; CDR3 protein: CASSIDLGLDGYEQYF
J gene: TRBJ2-1; D gene: -; clone size: -; V gene: TRBV21-1; CDR3 DNA: TGTGCCAAAACAGAGCATGAGCAGTTCTTC; CDR3 protein: CAKTEHEQFF
J gene: TRBJ2-3; D gene: -; clone size: -; V gene: TRBV5-1; CDR3 DNA: TGCGCCAGCAGCTTCGGACTGGACACAGATACGCAGTATTTT; CDR3 protein: CASSFGLDTDTQYF
J gene: TRBJ2-5; D gene: -; clone size: -; V gene: TRBV11-2; CDR3 DNA: TGTGCCAGCAGCTTGAGGGCAAAAGAGACCCAGTACTTC; CDR3 protein: CASSLRAKETQYF
J gene: TRBJ2-1; D gene: -; clone size: -; V gene: TRBV5-1; CDR3 DNA: TGCGCCAGCAGCAAGGGGATGGGGGACAATGAGCAGTTCTTC; CDR3 protein: CASSKGMGDNEQFF
J gene: TRBJ1-5; D gene: -; clone size: -; V gene: TRBV11-2; CDR3 DNA: TGTGCCAGCAGCTTGGGCGGGCAGCCCCAGCATTTT; CDR3 protein: CASSLGGQPQHF
J gene: TRBJ2-1; D gene: -; clone size: once; V gene: TRBV6-1; CDR3 DNA: TGTGCCAGCAGTGGGACAGTACAAAGCTACAATGAGCAGTTCTTC; CDR3 protein: CASSGTVQSYNEQFF
J gene: TRBJ1-4; D gene: -; clone size: few; V gene: TRBV29-1; CDR3 DNA: TGCAGCGTTGTCTACCAGGGAGTTGAAAAACTGTTTTTT; CDR3 protein: CSVVYQGVEKLFF